The 8 T cell receptor beta chains below all came from one sample that was sequenced in a study of T cells in Graves' hyperthyroidism and ophthalmopathy. What was amplified from RNA transcripts were TCR beta CDR3 regions. HTBI primers were the set used in a first-round RT-PCR of the TCR CDR3. TCRdb re-analysed the multiplex PCR reads in MiXCR, keeping a single row per CDR3 protein. The data hold fewer than 400,000 distinct CDR3 sequences, with 20% to 25% observed a single time. Material: blood. The receptors were gathered from a man over 45 with Graves' hyperthyroidism.

This clonotype was recorded at least ten times. The V gene is TRBV2, the J gene TRBJ1-1; D uncertain. V shed 4 bases and J shed 8 bases, with 5 bases lying between them. Germline lookup yields CDR1 SNHLY and CDR2 FYNNEI. The CDR3 extends over 10 amino acids. Here the CDR3 DNA reads TGTGCCAGCAGTGGCCCCGAAGCTTTCTTT. Its protein product is CASSGPEAFF.

The V call is TRBV5-1, the J call TRBJ2-7; 7 bases match TRBD2. Trimming cost V 7 bases and J 3 bases; bases outside gene matches: 13. CDR1 SGHRS and CDR2 YFSETQ come from the germline V gene. The length of the CDR3 is 15 residues. The CDR3: CASSPWGGPSYEQYF. The CDR3 DNA reads TGCGCCAGCTCCCCCTGGGGAGGGCCGAGCTACGAGCAGTACTTC.

On this clonotype itself: A much larger clone differs by one base, so this may be a read error. This sequence joins TRBV27 and TRBJ2-1; D gene uncertain. The CDR3 contains 15 residues. Germline lookup yields CDR1 MNHEY and CDR2 SMNVEV (reference sequence). In nucleotides, the CDR3 is TGTGCCAGCAGTCCGGAGATCGAGTCCTACTATGAGCAGTTCTTC. Its translation: CASSPEIESYYEQFF.

At least ten counts were recorded for this clonotype. The chain employs TRBV12-3 or TRBV12-4 and TRBJ2-3; D possibly corresponds to TRBD2 (6 bases). Trimming left V 7 bases short and J 0 bases short, with 14 bases between. The CDR3 length is 15 residues. For the CDR3, the DNA is TGTGCCAGCATCCCCTTCAGCGGGAGCACAGATACGCAGTATTTT. Its protein is CASIPFSGSTDTQYF.

This clonotype was seen a few times. The chain employs TRBV6-1 and TRBJ1-5; D remains unclear. This CDR3 region has 15 residues. Trimming shortened V by 2 bases and J by 7 bases, and 15 bases separated the two germline ends. Germline lookup yields CDR1 MNHNS and CDR2 SASEGT. CDR3 protein: CASSERGRAWQPQHF. The CDR3 DNA sequence: TGTGCCAGCAGTGAACGTGGCCGGGCGTGGCAGCCCCAGCATTTT.

This clonotype was counted ten times or more. The chain combines TRBV3-1 with TRBJ2-5; no firm D call. V lost 0 bases and J 13 bases, leaving 9 bases between the germline ends. The CDR3 runs 11 residues. CDR1 LGHDT and CDR2 YNNKEL come from the germline V gene (reference sequence). The CDR3 coding sequence is TGTGCCAGCAGCCAAGAAGGTAGGGTGTACTTC. It yields the protein CASSQEGRVYF.

Worth noting for this clonotype: A much larger clone lies a single base off, so this may be a read error. The chain carries TRBV12-3 or TRBV12-4 and TRBJ2-7; D is tentatively TRBD1 or TRBD2 (6 bases each). The CDR3 is 14 residues long. The CDR3 sequence: CATSEGGSSYEQYF. CDR3 nucleotides: TGTGCCACCAGTGAGGGGGGCAGTTCCTACGAGCAGTACTTC.

The rearrangement links TRBV6-1 to TRBJ1-5; D might be TRBD1 (5 bases). CDR3 length equals 14 residues. Per germline, CDR1 MNHNS and CDR2 SASEGT. V gave up 2 bases and J gave up 5 bases, with 10 bases separating them. The chain's CDR3 is CASSEQGTHQPQHF. The CDR3 nucleotides are TGTGCCAGCAGTGAACAGGGCACGCATCAGCCCCAGCATTTT.